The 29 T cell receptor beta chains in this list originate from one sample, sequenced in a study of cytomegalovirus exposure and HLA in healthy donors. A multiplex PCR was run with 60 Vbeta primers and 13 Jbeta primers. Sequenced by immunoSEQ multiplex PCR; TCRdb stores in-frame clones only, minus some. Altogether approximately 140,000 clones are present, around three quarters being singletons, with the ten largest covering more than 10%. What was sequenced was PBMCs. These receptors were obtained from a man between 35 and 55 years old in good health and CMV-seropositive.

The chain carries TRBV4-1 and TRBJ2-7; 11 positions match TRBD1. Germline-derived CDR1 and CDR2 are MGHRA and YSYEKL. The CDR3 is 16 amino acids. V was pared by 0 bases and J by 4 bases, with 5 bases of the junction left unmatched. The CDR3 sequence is CASSQDGTGGWYEQYF. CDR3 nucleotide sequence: TGCGCCAGCAGCCAAGACGGGACAGGGGGATGGTACGAGCAGTACTTC.

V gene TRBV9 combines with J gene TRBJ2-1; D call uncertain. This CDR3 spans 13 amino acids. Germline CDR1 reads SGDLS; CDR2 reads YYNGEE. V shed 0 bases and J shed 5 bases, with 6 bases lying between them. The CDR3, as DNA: TGTGCCAGCAGCGTAGGGGCCCACAATGAGCAGTTCTTC. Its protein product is CASSVGAHNEQFF. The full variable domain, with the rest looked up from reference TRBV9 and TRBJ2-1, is DSGVTQTPKHLITATGQRVTLRCSPRSGDLSVYWYQQSLDQGLQFLIQYYNGEERAKGNILERFSAQQFPDLHSELNLSSLELGDSALYFCASSVGAHNEQFFGPGTRLTVL.

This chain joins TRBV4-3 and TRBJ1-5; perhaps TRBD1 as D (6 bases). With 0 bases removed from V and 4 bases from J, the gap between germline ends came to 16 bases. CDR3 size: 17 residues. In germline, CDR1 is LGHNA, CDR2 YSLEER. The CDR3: CASSQDLQGRENQPQHF. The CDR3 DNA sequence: TGCGCCAGCAGCCAAGATCTTCAGGGGCGCGAGAATCAGCCCCAGCATTTT.

CDR3 coding DNA: TGTGCCAGCAGTTCTACAGGGGGCGCTCAGCCCCAGCATTTT. Its protein product is CASSSTGGAQPQHF. The chain uses TRBV6-6 and TRBJ1-5; TRBD1 matches 9 bases. Germline V gives CDR1 MNHNY, CDR2 SVGAGI (reference sequence). The CDR3 consists of 14 residues. V lost 4 bases, J lost 6 bases, and 4 bases stayed unmatched.

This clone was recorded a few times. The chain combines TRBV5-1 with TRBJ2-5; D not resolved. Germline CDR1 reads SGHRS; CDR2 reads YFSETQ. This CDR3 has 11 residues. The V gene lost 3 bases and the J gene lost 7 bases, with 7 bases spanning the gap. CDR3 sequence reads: CASSYSLTQYF. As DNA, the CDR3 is TGCGCCAGCAGCTATAGTCTGACCCAGTACTTC.

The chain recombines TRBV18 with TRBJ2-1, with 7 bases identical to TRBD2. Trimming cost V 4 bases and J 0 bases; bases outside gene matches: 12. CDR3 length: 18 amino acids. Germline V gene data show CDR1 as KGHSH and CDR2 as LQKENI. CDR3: CASSQPGLTPLSYNEQFF. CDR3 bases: TGTGCCAGCTCACAACCGGGACTAACCCCCCTCTCCTACAATGAGCAGTTCTTC.

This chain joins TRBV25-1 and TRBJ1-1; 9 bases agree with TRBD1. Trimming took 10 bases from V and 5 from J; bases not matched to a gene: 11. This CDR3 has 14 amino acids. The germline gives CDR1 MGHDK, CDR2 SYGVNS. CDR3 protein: CATRDRASQTEAFF. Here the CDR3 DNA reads TGTGCCACCCGGGACAGGGCTTCGCAGACTGAAGCTTTCTTT.

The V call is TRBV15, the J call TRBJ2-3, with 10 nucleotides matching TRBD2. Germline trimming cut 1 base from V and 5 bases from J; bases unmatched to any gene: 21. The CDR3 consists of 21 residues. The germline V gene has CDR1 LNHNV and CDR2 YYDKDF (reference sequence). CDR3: CATSRGYELATSGRAGDTQYF. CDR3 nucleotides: TGTGCCACCAGCAGAGGTTACGAGTTAGCCACAAGCGGGAGGGCCGGAGATACGCAGTATTTT.

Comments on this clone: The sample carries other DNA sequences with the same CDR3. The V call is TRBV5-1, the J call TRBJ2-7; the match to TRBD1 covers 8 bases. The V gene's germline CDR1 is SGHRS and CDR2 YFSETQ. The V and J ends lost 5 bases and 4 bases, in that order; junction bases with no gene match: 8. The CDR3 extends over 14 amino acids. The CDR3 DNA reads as TGCGCCAGCAGTACTGGGCAGGGGGCTTACGAGCAGTACTTC. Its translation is CASSTGQGAYEQYF.

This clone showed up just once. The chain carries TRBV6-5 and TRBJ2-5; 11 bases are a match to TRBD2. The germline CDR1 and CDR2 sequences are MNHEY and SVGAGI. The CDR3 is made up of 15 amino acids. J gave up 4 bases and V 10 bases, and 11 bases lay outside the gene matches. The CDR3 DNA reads TGTGCCACCGGGCGAACTAGCGGGAGAGTAGAGACCCAGTACTTC. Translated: CATGRTSGRVETQYF.

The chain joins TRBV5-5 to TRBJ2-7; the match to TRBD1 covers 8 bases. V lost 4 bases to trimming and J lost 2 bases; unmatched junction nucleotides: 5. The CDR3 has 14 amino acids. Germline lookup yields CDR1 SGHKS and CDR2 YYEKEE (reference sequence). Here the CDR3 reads CASSTSTGAYEQYF. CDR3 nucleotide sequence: TGTGCCAGCAGCACCTCGACAGGGGCCTACGAGCAGTACTTC.

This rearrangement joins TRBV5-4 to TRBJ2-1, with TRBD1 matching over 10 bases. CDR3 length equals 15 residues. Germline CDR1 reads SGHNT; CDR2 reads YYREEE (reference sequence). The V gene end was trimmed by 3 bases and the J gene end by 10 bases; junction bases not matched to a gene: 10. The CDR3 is CASSSRTGGYREQFF. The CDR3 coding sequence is TGTGCCAGCAGCTCTCGGACAGGGGGGTACAGGGAGCAGTTCTTC.

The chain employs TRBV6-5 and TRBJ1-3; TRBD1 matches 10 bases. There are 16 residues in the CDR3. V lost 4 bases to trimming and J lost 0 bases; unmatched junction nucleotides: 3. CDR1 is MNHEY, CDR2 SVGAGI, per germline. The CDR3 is CASSSGQGGSGNTIYF. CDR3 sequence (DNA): TGTGCCAGCAGTTCCGGACAGGGGGGCTCTGGAAACACCATATATTTT.

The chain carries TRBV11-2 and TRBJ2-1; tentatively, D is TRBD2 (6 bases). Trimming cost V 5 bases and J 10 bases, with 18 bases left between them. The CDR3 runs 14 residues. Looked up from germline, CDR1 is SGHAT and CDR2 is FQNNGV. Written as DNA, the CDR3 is TGTGCCAGCAGCCCAAACGCACTAGCAAGAGAGCAGTTCTTC. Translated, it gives CASSPNALAREQFF.

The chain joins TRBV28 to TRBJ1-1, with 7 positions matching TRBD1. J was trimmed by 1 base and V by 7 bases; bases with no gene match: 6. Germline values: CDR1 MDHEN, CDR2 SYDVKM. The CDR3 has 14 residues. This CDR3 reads CASIPGQKNTEAFF. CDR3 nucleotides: TGTGCCAGCATACCGGGACAGAAGAACACTGAAGCTTTCTTT.

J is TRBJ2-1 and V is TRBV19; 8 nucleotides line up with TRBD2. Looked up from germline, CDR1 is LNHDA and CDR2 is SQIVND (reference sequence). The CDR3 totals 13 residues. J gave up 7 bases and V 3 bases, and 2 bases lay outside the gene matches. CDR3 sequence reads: CASSIGTRNEQFF. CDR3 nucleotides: TGTGCCAGTAGTATCGGGACTAGGAATGAGCAGTTCTTC.

The CDR3 coding sequence is TGCGCCAGCAGTAGCACTAGCGGGATCGCAGATACGCAGTATTTT. Amino acid sequence: CASSSTSGIADTQYF. The rearrangement joins TRBV10-2 to TRBJ2-3, with 10 bases lining up with TRBD2. Per germline, CDR1 WSHSY and CDR2 SAAADI. The CDR3 contains 15 residues. V dropped 5 bases and J dropped 4; count of bases not matched to a gene: 6.

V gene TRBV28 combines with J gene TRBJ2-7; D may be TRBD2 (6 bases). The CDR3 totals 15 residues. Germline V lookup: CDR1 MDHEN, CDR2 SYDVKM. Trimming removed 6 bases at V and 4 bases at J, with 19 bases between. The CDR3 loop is CASSSYGGARYEQYF. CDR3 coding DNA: TGTGCCAGCAGCTCCTACGGAGGGGCGCGATACGAGCAGTACTTC.

The CDR3 loop is CASSTGTGYEQYF. The CDR3 DNA follows: TGTGCCAGCAGCACCGGGACAGGGTACGAGCAGTACTTC. The V call is TRBV28, the J call TRBJ2-7, with 9 bases matching TRBD1. The CDR3 sequence is 13 residues long. Germline V lookup: CDR1 MDHEN, CDR2 SYDVKM. The trim removed 6 bases at V and 4 bases at J, leaving 4 bases unmatched. Supplemented by reference TRBV28 and TRBJ2-7, the full variable domain reads DVKVTQSSRYLVKRTGEKVFLECVQDMDHENMFWYRQDPGLGLRLIYFSYDVKMKEKGDIPEGYSVSREKKERFSLILESASTNQTSMYLCASSTGTGYEQYFGPGTRLTVT.

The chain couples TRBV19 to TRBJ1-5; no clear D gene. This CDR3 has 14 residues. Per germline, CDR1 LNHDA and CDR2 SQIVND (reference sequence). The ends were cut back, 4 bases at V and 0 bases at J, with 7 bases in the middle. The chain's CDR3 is CASSTSYSNQPQHF. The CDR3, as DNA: TGTGCCAGTAGTACATCCTATAGCAATCAGCCCCAGCATTTT. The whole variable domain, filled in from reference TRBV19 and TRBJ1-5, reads DGGITQSPKYLFRKEGQNVTLSCEQNLNHDAMYWYRQDPGQGLRLIYYSQIVNDFQKGDIAEGYSVSREKKESFPLTVTSAQKNPTAFYLCASSTSYSNQPQHFGDGTRLSIL.

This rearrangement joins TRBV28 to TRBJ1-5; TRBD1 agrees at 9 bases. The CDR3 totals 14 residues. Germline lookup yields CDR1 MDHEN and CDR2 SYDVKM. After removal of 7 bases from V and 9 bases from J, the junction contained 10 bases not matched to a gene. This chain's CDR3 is CASTPDRGGGPQHF. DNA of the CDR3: TGTGCCAGCACCCCTGACAGGGGGGGCGGGCCCCAGCATTTT.

DNA for the CDR3: TGTGCCAGCAGCTTAGATAGGGGAACGGAAAAACTGTTTTTT. Its protein product is CASSLDRGTEKLFF. This chain joins TRBV7-2 and TRBJ1-4; D is perhaps TRBD1 (5 bases). CDR3 length: 14 residues. Germline V lookup: CDR1 SGHTA, CDR2 FQGNSA. The V gene lost 1 base and the J gene lost 8 bases, with 11 bases spanning the gap. Full variable domain (missing parts from reference TRBV7-2 and TRBJ1-4): GAGVSQSPSNKVTEKGKDVELRCDPISGHTALYWYRQSLGQGLEFLIYFQGNSAPDKSGLPSDRFSAERTGGSVSTLTIQRTQQEDSAVYLCASSLDRGTEKLFFGSGTQLSVL.

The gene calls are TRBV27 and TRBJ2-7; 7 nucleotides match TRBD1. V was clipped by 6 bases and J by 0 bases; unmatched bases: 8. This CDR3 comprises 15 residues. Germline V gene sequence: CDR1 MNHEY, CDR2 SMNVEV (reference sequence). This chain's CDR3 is CASRLGTATSYEQYF. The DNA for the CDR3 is TGTGCCAGCAGACTCGGGACAGCTACCTCCTACGAGCAGTACTTC.

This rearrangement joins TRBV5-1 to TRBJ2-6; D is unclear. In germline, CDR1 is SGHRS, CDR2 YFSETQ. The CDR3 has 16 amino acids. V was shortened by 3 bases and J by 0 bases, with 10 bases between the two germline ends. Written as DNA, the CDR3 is TGCGCCAGCAGCTCCAATGCGCCCTCTGGGGCCAACGTCCTGACTTTC. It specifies CASSSNAPSGANVLTF.

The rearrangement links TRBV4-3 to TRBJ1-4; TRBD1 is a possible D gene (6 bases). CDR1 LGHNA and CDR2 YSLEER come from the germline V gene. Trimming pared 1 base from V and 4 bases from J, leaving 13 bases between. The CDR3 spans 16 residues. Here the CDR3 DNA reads TGCGCCAGCAGCCAAGCGGGGGGACACTTTAATGAAAAACTGTTTTTT. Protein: CASSQAGGHFNEKLFF.

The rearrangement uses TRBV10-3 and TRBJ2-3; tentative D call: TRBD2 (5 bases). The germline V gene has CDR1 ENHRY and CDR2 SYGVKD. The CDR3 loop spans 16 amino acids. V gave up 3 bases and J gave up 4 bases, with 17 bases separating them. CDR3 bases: TGTGCCATCAGTGAAGTGGGCCCACATAGCGCAGATACGCAGTATTTT. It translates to CAISEVGPHSADTQYF.

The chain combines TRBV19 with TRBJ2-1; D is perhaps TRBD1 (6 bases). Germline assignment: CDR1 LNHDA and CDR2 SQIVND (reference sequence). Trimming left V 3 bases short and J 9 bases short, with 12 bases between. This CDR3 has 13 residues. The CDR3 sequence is CASSIHRVGEQFF. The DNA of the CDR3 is TGTGCCAGTAGTATTCACAGGGTTGGTGAGCAGTTCTTC.

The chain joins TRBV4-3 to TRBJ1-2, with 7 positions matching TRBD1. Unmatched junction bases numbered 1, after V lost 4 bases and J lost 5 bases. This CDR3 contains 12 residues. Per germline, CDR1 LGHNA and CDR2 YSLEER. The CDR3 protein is CASSRDSYGYTF. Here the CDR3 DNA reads TGCGCCAGCAGCCGGGACAGTTATGGCTACACCTTC.

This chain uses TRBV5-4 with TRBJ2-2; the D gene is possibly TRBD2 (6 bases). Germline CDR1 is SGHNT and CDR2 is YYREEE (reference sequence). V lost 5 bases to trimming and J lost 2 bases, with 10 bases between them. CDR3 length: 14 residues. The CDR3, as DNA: TGTGCCAGCAGACTGGACTATAACACCGGGGAGCTGTTTTTT. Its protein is CASRLDYNTGELFF. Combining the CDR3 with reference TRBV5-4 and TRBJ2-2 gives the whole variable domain ETGVTQSPTHLIKTRGQQVTLRCSSQSGHNTVSWYQQALGQGPQFIFQYYREEENGRGNFPPRFSGLQFPNYSSELNVNALELDDSALYLCASRLDYNTGELFFGEGSRLTVL.